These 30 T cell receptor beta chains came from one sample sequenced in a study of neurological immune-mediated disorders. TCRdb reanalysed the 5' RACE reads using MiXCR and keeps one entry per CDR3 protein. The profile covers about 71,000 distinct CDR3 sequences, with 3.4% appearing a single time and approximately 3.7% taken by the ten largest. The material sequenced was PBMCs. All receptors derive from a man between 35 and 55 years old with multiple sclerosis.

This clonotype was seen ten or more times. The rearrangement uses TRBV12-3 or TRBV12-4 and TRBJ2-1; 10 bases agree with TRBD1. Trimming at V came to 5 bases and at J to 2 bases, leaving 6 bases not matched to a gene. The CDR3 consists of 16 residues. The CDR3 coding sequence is TGTGCCAGCAGTCCGTCCGGGACAGGGGCCTACAATGAGCAGTTCTTC. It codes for CASSPSGTGAYNEQFF.

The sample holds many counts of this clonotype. CDR3 DNA: TGTGCCAGCAGCTTAGTTCGGGGGCGCGACTATGGCTACACCTTC. It translates to CASSLVRGRDYGYTF. The chain links TRBV7-9 to TRBJ1-2, with a tentative D call TRBD1 (6 bases). With 1 base removed from V and 3 bases from J, the gap between germline ends came to 12 bases. This CDR3 region has 15 residues. From germline, CDR1 is SEHNR and CDR2 FQNEAQ (reference sequence).

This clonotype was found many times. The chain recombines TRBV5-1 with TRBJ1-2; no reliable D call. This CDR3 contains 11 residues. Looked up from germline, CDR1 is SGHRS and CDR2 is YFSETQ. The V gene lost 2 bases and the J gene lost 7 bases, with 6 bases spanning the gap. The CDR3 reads CASSLDRGYTF. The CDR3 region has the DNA TGCGCCAGCAGCTTAGACCGTGGCTACACCTTC.

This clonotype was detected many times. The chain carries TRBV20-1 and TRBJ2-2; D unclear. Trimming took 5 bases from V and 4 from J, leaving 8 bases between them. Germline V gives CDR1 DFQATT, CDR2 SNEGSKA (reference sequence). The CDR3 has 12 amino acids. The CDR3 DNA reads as TGCAGTGCTGGGTGGGGCACCGGGGAGCTGTTTTTT. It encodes CSAGWGTGELFF.

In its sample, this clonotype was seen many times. DNA of the CDR3: TGTGCCAGCAGTTTATCCGGGACAGGGGGCCTATATGAGCAGTTCTTC. It is translated as CASSLSGTGGLYEQFF. The V gene is TRBV12-3 or TRBV12-4, the J gene TRBJ2-1; the match to TRBD1 covers 12 bases. This CDR3 is 16 amino acids long. Trimming removed 2 bases from V and 8 bases from J; junction bases left unmatched: 7.

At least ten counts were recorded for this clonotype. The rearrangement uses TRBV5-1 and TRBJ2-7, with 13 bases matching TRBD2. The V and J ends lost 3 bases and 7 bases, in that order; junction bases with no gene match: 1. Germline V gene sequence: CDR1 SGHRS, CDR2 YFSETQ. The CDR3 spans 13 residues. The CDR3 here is CASSSLAGGEQYF. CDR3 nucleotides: TGCGCCAGCAGCTCACTAGCGGGAGGGGAGCAGTACTTC.

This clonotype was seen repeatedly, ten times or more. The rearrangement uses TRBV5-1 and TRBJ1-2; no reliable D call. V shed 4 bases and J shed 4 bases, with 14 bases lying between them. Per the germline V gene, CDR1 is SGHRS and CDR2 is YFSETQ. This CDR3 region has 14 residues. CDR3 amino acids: CASSAVGPSYGYTF. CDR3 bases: TGCGCCAGCAGCGCCGTGGGTCCCTCCTATGGCTACACCTTC.

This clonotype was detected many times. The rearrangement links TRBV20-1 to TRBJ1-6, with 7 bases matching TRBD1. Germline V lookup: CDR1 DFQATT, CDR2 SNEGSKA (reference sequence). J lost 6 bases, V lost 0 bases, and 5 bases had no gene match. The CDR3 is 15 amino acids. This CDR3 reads CSARDSGQINSPLHF. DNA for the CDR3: TGCAGTGCTAGAGATTCGGGACAGATTAATTCACCCCTCCACTTT.

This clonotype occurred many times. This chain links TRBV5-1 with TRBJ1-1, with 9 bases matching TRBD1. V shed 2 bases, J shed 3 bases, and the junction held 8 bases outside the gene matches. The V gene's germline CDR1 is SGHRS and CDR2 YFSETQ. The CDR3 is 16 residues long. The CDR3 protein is CASSLVTGGADTEAFF. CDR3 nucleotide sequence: TGCGCCAGCAGCTTAGTTACAGGGGGCGCGGACACTGAAGCTTTCTTT.

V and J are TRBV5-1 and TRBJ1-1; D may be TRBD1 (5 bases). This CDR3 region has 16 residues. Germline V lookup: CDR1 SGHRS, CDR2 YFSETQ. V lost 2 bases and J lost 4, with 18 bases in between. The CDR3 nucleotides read TGCGCCAGCAGCTTTCAGGCAGGGCAAGGGATCACTGAAGCTTTCTTT. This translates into CASSFQAGQGITEAFF.

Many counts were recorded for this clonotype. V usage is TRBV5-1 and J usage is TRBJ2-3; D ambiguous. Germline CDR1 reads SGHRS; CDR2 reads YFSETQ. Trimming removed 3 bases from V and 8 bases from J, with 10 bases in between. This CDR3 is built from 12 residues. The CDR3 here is CASSSQWGTQYF. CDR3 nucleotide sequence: TGCGCCAGCAGCTCCCAGTGGGGTACGCAGTATTTT.

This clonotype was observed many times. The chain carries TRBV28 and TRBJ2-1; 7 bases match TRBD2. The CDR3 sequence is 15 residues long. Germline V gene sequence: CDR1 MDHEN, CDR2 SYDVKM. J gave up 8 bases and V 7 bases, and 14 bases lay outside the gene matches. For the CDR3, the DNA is TGTGCCAGCACCTCAATGGGCGGGAGAGGGTATGAGCAGTTCTTC. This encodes CASTSMGGRGYEQFF.

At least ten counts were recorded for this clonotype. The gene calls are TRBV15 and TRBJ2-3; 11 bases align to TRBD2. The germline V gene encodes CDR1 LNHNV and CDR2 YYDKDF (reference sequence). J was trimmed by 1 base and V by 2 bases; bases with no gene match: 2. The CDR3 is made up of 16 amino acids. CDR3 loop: CATSRQLAGGTDTQYF. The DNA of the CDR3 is TGTGCCACCAGCAGACAACTAGCGGGGGGCACAGATACGCAGTATTTT.

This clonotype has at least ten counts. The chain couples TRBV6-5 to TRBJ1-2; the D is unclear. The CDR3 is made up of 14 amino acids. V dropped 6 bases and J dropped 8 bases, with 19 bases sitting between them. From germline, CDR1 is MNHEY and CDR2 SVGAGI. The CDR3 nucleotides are TGTGCCAGCAGCCTCTTAAAGTCCCCGGGCGGCTACACCTTC. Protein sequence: CASSLLKSPGGYTF.

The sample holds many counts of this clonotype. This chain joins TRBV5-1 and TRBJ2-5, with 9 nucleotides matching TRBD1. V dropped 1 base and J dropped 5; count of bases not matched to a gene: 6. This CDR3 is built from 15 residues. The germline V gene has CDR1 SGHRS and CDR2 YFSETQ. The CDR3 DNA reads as TGCGCCAGCAGCTTGCATACAGGGGGCATGGAGACCCAGTACTTC. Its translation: CASSLHTGGMETQYF.

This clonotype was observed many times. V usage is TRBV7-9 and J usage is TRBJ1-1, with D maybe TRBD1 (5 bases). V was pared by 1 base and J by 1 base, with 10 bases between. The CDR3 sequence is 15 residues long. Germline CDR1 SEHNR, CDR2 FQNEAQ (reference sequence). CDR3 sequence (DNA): TGTGCCAGCAGCTTAGTAGAGGGGAAGAACACTGAAGCTTTCTTT. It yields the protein CASSLVEGKNTEAFF.

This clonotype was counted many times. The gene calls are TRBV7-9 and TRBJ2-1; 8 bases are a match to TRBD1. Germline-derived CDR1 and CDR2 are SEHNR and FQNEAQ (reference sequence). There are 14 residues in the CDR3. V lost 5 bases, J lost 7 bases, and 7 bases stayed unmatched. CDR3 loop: CASSPRDRWNEQFF. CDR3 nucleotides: TGTGCCAGCAGCCCCCGGGACAGGTGGAATGAGCAGTTCTTC.

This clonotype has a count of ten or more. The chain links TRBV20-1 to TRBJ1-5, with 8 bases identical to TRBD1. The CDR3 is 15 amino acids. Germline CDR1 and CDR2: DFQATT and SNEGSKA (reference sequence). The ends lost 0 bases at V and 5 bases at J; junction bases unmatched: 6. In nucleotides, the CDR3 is TGCAGTGCTAGAGAGCAGGGGGCTTTTGATCAGCCCCAGCATTTT. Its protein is CSAREQGAFDQPQHF.

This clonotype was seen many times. This CDR3 reads CAIRGGTNEQFF. The CDR3 nucleotides are TGTGCCATCAGGGGGGGGACTAATGAGCAGTTCTTC. The rearrangement uses TRBV10-3 and TRBJ2-1; 7 nucleotides agree with TRBD2. The V and J ends lost 6 bases and 7 bases, in that order; junction bases with no gene match: 3. The CDR3 is made up of 12 amino acids. In germline, CDR1 is ENHRY, CDR2 SYGVKD.

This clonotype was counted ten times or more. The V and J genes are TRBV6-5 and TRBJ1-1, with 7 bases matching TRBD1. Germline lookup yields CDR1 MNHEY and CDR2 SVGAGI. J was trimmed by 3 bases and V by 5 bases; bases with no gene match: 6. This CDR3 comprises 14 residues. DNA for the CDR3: TGTGCCAGCAGTCAGGGGGGTTTGTACACTGAAGCTTTCTTT. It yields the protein CASSQGGLYTEAFF.

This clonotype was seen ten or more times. Here the CDR3 reads CASSRGTVSTEAFF. CDR3 bases: TGTGCCAGCAGCAGGGGGACAGTTAGCACTGAAGCTTTCTTT. This chain joins TRBV12-3 or TRBV12-4 and TRBJ1-1; TRBD1 aligns across 7 bases. The CDR3 loop spans 14 amino acids. V was clipped by 6 bases and J by 4 bases; unmatched bases: 8.

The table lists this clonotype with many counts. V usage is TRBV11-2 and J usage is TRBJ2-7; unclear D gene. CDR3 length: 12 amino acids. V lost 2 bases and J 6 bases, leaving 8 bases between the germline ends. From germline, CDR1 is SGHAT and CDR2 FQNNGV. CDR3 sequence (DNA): TGTGCCAGCAGCTTACTCGTGGGCGAGCAGTACTTC. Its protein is CASSLLVGEQYF.

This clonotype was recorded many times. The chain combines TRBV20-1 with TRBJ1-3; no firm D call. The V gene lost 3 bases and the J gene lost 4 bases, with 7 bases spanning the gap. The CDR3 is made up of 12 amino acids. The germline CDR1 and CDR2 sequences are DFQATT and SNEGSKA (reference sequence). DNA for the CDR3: TGCAGTGCTAGTCGGAAGGGAAACACCATATATTTT. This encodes CSASRKGNTIYF.

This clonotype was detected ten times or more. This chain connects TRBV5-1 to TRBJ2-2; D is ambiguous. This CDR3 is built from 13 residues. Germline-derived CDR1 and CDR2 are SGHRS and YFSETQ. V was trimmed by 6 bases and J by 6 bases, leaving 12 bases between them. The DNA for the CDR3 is TGCGCCAGCAACCCGACTGCATCCGGGGAGCTGTTTTTT. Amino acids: CASNPTASGELFF. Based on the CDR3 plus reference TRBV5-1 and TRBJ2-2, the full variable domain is KAGVTQTPRYLIKTRGQQVTLSCSPISGHRSVSWYQQTPGQGLQFLFEYFSETQRNKGNFPGRFSGRQFSNSRSEMNVSTLELGDSALYLCASNPTASGELFFGEGSRLTVL.

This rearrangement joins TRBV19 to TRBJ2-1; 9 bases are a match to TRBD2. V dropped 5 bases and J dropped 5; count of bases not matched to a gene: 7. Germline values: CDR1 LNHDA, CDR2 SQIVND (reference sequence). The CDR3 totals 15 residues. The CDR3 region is CASSEPGLAHNEQFF. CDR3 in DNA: TGTGCCAGTAGTGAGCCGGGACTAGCCCACAATGAGCAGTTCTTC.

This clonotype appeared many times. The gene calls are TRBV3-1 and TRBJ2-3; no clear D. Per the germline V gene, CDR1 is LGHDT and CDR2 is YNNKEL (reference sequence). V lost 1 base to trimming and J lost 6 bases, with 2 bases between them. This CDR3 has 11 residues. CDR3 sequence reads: CASSQVDTQYF. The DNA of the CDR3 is TGTGCCAGCAGCCAAGTTGATACGCAGTATTTT.

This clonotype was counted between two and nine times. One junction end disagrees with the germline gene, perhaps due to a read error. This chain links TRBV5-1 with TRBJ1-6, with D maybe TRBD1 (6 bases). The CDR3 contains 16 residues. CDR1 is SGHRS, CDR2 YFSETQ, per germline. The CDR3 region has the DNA TGCGCCAGCAGCTTGGATCAGGGGAATCCCTATTCAACCCTCAACTTT. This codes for CASSLDQGNPYSTLNF.

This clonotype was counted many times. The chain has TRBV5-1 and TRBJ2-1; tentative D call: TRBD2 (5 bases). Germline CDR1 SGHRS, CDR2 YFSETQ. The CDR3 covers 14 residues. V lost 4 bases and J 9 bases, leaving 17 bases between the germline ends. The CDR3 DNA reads TGCGCCAGCAGCGGGGAGTACAGTTTTGCTGAGCAGTTCTTC. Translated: CASSGEYSFAEQFF.

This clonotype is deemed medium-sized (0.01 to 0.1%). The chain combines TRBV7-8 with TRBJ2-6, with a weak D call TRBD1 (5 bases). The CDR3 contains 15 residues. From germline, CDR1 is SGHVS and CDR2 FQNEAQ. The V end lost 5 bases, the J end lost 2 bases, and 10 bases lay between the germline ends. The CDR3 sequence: CASSHRFTGANVLTF. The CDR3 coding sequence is TGTGCCAGCAGCCACAGGTTTACTGGGGCCAACGTCCTGACTTTC.

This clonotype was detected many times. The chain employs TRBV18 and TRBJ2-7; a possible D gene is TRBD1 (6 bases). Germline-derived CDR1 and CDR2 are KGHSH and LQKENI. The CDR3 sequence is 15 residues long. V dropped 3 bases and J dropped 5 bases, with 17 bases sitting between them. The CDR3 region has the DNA TGTGCCAGCTCACCGCAACAGGGATATTCAGACGAGCAGTACTTC. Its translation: CASSPQQGYSDEQYF.